This T cell receptor beta chain was profiled in a study of metastatic and nonmetastatic thyroid tumors. Overall study context: Blood and tumor or nodule tissue repertoires from malignant and benign thyroid patients were compared.

Per the authors' pipeline: CDR3 was compared across clinicopathological groups, and the resulting differences were used to build a distant-metastasis classifier for papillary thyroid cancer. Using MiXCR, TCRdb re-called clones from the PCR reads. The V and J calls reflect TCRdb's pipeline rather than the authors' work. The sample gives fewer than 25,000 clones, approximately 14% of which show up once; 14% is in the top ten. This clone was detected ten times or more. The antigen remains unidentified. Patients had received no treatment of any kind before thyroid surgery. The CDR3 runs 16 residues. The ends were cut back, 0 bases at V and 0 bases at J, with 12 bases in the middle. CDR1 and CDR2 (germline): SGHRS, YFSETQ. Overall study results and limits: Significantly greater TCR beta diversity was reportedly found in malignant thyroid tumors than in benign nodules (in blood and tumor).

Sequencing was performed on tumor tissue. This clonotype was obtained from a female donor with papillary thyroid cancer or a benign thyroid nodule (not recorded which). Some clones in this sample may be carry-over from other donors' samples. This chain connects TRBV5-1 to TRBJ1-1; the D gene is possibly TRBD1 (6 bases). Here the CDR3 reads CASSLVGGAMNTEAFF. The CDR3 nucleotides are TGCGCCAGCAGCTTGGTCGGGGGGGCTATGAACACTGAAGCTTTCTTT.